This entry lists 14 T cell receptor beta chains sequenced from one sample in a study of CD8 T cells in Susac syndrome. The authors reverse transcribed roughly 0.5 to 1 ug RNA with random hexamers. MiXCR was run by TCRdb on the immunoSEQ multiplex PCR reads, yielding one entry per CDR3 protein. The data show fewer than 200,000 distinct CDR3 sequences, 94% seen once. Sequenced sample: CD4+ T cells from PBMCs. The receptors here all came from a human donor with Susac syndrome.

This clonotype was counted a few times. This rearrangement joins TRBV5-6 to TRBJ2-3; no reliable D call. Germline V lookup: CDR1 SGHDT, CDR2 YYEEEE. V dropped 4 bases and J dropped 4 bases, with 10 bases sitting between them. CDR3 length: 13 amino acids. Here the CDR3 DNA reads TGTGCCAGCAGCCCGACAAGGGCAGATACGCAGTATTTT. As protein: CASSPTRADTQYF. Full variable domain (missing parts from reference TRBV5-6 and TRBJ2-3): DAGVTQSPTHLIKTRGQQVTLRCSPKSGHDTVSWYQQALGQGPQFIFQYYEEEERQRGNFPDRFSGHQFPNYSSELNVNALLLGDSALYLCASSPTRADTQYFGPGTRLTVL.

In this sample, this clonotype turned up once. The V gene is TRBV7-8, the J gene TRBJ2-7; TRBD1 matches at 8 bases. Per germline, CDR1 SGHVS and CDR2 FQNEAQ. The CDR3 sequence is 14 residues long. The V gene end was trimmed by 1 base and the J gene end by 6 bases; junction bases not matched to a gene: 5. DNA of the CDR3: TGTGCCAGCAGCTTAGAGGACAGGGAACCCGAGCAGTACTTC. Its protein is CASSLEDREPEQYF.

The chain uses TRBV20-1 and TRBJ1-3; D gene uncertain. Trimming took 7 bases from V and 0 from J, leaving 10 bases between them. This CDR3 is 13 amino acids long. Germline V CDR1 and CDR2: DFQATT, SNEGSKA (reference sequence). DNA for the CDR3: TGCAGTGGCGGTCCTATCTCTGGAAACACCATATATTTT. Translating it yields CSGGPISGNTIYF.

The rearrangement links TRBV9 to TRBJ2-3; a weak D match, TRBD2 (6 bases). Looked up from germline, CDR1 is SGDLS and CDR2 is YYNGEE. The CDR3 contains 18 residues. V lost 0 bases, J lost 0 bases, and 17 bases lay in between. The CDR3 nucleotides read TGTGCCAGCAGCGTAGGGAGGGTTGGAGCGGTGAGCACAGATACGCAGTATTTT. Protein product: CASSVGRVGAVSTDTQYF.

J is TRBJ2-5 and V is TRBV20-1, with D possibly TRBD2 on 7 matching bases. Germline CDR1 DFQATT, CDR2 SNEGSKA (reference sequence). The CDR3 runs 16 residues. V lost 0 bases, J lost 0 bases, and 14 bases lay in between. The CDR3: CSARDQGRGNQETQYF. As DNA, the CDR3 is TGCAGTGCTAGAGACCAGGGGCGGGGGAACCAAGAGACCCAGTACTTC.

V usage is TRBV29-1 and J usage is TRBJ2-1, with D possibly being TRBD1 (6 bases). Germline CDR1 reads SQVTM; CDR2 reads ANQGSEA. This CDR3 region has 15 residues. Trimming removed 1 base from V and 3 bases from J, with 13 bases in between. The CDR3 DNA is TGCAGCGTTGAAGGGGGTGGACAGATCTACAATGAGCAGTTCTTC. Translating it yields CSVEGGGQIYNEQFF.

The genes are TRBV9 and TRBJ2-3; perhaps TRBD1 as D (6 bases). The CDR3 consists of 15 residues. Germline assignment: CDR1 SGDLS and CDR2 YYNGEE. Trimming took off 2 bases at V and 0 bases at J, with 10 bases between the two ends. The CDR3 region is CASSVAGVSTDTQYF. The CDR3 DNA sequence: TGTGCCAGCAGCGTTGCAGGGGTAAGCACAGATACGCAGTATTTT.

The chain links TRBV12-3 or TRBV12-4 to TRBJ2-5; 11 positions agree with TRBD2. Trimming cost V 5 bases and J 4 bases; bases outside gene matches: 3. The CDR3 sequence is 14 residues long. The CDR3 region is CASSEGLAAETQYF. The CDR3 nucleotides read TGTGCCAGCAGTGAGGGACTAGCGGCAGAGACCCAGTACTTC.

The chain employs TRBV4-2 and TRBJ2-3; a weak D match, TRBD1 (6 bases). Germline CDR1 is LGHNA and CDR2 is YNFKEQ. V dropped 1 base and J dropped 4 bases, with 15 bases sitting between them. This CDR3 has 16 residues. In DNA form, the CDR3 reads TGTGCCAGCAGCCAAGTGTCGAGGGGGAATTCAGATACGCAGTATTTT. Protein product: CASSQVSRGNSDTQYF.

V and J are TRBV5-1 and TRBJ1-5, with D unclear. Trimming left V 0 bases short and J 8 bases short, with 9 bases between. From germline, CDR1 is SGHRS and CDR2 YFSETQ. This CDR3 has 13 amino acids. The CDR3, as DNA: TGCGCCAGCAGCTTGGATCCTTGGGAGCCCCAGCATTTT. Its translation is CASSLDPWEPQHF.

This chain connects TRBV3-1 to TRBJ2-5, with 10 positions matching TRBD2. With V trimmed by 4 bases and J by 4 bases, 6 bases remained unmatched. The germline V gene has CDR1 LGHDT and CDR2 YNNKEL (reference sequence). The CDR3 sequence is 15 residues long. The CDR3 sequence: CASSLPRTSGETQYF. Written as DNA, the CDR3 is TGTGCCAGCAGCCTGCCCAGGACTAGCGGAGAGACCCAGTACTTC.

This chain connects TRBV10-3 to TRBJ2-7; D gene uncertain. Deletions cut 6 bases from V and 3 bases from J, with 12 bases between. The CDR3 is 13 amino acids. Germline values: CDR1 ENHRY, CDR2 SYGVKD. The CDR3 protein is CAIRGPQLYEQYF. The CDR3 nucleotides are TGTGCCATCAGGGGCCCGCAACTCTACGAGCAGTACTTC.

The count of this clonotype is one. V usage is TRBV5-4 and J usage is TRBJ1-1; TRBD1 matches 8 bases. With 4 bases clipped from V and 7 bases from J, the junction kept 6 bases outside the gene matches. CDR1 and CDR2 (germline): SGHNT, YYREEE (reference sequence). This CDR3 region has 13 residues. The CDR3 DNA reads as TGTGCCAGCAGCGTCCAGGGGGCGCGTGAAGCTTTCTTT. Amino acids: CASSVQGAREAFF.

The CDR3 is CATSTRDRFSSGANVLTF. Written as DNA, the CDR3 is TGTGCCACCAGCACCAGGGACAGATTTAGCTCTGGGGCCAACGTCCTGACTTTC. This chain connects TRBV15 to TRBJ2-6; 7 nucleotides match TRBD1. The CDR3 loop spans 18 amino acids. The germline V gene encodes CDR1 LNHNV and CDR2 YYDKDF (reference sequence). The V and J ends lost 4 bases and 0 bases, in that order; junction bases with no gene match: 9.